These T cell receptor beta chains were read from a single sample in a study of shared clonotypes between healthy human individuals. The assay was immunoSEQ multiplex PCR, and TCRdb's table has in-frame clones only and misses some. The table includes 2,500,000 or so clones, 90% to 95% detected once. The sample consisted of naive CD4+ T cells sorted from blood. The receptors shown here come from a man younger than 30 in good health. The CDR3 runs from the conserved cysteine through the conserved F or W. A D gene is named only where the DNA matches it firmly. Rows may omit the clone size; those that give it use once, few, many or a size class.

D gene	V gene	J gene	clone size	CDR3 length	CDR3 protein	CDR3 DNA
TRBD2	TRBV10-2	TRBJ2-1	NA	16	CASRGATSGAYNEQFF	TGCGCCAGCAGGGGAGCGACTAGCGGGGCCTACAATGAGCAGTTCTTC
TRBD1	TRBV7-2	TRBJ1-5	NA	16	CASSLAGQGANQPQHF	TGTGCCAGCAGCTTAGCTGGACAGGGGGCGAATCAGCCCCAGCATTTT
NA	TRBV7-2	TRBJ1-2	NA	16	CASSPLPSSGNYGYTF	TGTGCCAGCAGCCCCCTTCCGAGCAGCGGGAACTATGGCTACACCTTC
NA	TRBV9	TRBJ2-1	NA	15	CASSVGSGSYNEQFF	TGTGCCAGCAGCGTAGGGTCCGGCTCCTACAATGAGCAGTTCTTC
NA	TRBV19	TRBJ1-6	once	18	CASSMSGGGGAYNSPLHF	TGTGCCAGTAGTATGAGCGGAGGCGGAGGAGCCTATAATTCACCCCTCCACTTT
NA	TRBV28	TRBJ1-2	NA	13	CASSFIGGYGYTF	TGTGCCAGCAGTTTCATCGGGGGCTATGGCTACACCTTC
NA	TRBV5-4	TRBJ1-1	NA	15	CASSFGGRLDTEAFF	TGTGCCAGCAGCTTTGGGGGGCGGTTGGACACTGAAGCTTTCTTT
NA	TRBV6-1	TRBJ1-3	NA	14	CASSEGGVGNTIYF	TGTGCCAGCAGTGAAGGGGGGGTTGGAAACACCATATATTTT
NA	TRBV2	TRBJ1-1	few	14	CASREEVLNTEAFF	TGTGCCAGCAGGGAAGAGGTGCTGAACACTGAAGCTTTCTTT
NA	TRBV5-1	TRBJ2-1	once	12	CASSLGRNEQFF	TGCGCCAGCAGCTTAGGTCGCAATGAGCAGTTCTTC
TRBD1	TRBV30	TRBJ1-5	NA	13	CAWEGTGGLPQHF	TGTGCCTGGGAGGGGACAGGGGGCTTGCCCCAGCATTTT
TRBD2	TRBV5-1	TRBJ2-3	once	15	CASSATGGSTDTQYF	TGCGCCAGCAGCGCTACGGGGGGTTCCACAGATACGCAGTATTTT
NA	TRBV18	TRBJ1-2	NA	14	CASSPPSGPYGYTF	TGTGCCAGCTCACCACCATCCGGGCCATATGGCTACACCTTC
TRBD1	TRBV5-1	TRBJ2-7	NA	14	CASSLEGQGGGQYF	TGCGCCAGCAGCCTAGAGGGACAGGGTGGCGGGCAGTACTTC
TRBD2	TRBV7-9	TRBJ2-5	NA	16	CASSLVLAGNQETQYF	TGTGCCAGCAGCTTAGTACTAGCGGGGAACCAAGAGACCCAGTACTTC
NA	TRBV7-9	TRBJ1-6	NA	14	CASSQNSVNSPLHF	TGTGCCAGCAGCCAGAACAGCGTCAATTCACCCCTCCACTTT
NA	TRBV11-2	TRBJ2-2	NA	13	CASSPPSTGELFF	TGTGCCAGCAGCCCCCCGAGCACCGGGGAGCTGTTTTTT
NA	TRBV9	TRBJ2-2	NA	16	CASSVWDGSNTGELFF	TGTGCCAGCAGCGTTTGGGACGGCTCGAACACCGGGGAGCTGTTTTTT
TRBD1	TRBV10-3	TRBJ1-6	NA	14	CAISEGQGNSPLHF	TGTGCCATCAGTGAGGGACAGGGTAATTCACCCCTCCACTTT
NA	TRBV9	TRBJ2-1	NA	16	CASSVVDPSSGNEQFF	TGTGCCAGCAGCGTAGTCGACCCGAGCTCGGGGAATGAGCAGTTCTTC
TRBD1	TRBV28	TRBJ1-2	NA	15	CASRDGQGYNYGYTF	TGTGCCAGCAGGGACGGACAGGGGTACAACTATGGCTACACCTTC
TRBD1	TRBV5-1	TRBJ2-7	once	15	CASSFIVQGAGEQYF	TGCGCCAGCAGCTTTATCGTACAGGGGGCTGGAGAGCAGTACTTC
NA	TRBV5-1	TRBJ2-3	NA	16	CASSLGELTSTDTQYF	TGCGCCAGCAGCTTGGGGGAACTAACTAGCACAGATACGCAGTATTTT
NA	TRBV30	TRBJ1-6	NA	16	CAWSMGTGGSTSPLHF	TGTGCCTGGAGTATGGGAACAGGAGGGTCGACATCACCCCTCCACTTT
NA	TRBV9	TRBJ1-4	once	16	CASSSRTGSTNEKLFF	TGTGCCAGCAGCTCTCGAACGGGATCAACTAATGAAAAACTGTTTTTT
NA	TRBV5-4	TRBJ2-7	NA	11	CASVTNYEQYF	TGTGCCAGCGTAACGAACTACGAGCAGTACTTC
NA	TRBV6-6	TRBJ1-4	NA	11	CASSLNEKLFF	TGTGCCAGCAGCCTAAATGAAAAACTGTTTTTT
TRBD2	TRBV30	TRBJ2-5	NA	18	CAWTRIRTSGEVQETQYF	TGTGCCTGGACTAGGATCAGGACTAGCGGGGAGGTCCAAGAGACCCAGTACTTC
NA	TRBV9	TRBJ2-3	NA	15	CASSVDGRGTDTQYF	TGTGCCAGCAGCGTAGATGGGCGCGGCACAGATACGCAGTATTTT
NA	TRBV11-2	TRBJ1-2	NA	15	CASSLGRQASYGYTF	TGTGCCAGCAGCTTAGGGAGACAGGCGTCGTATGGCTACACCTTC
NA	TRBV6-4	TRBJ1-6	NA	13	CASSADFNSPLHF	TGTGCCAGCAGTGCAGACTTTAATTCACCCCTCCACTTT
NA	TRBV10-3	TRBJ2-1	NA	13	CAARVGGYNEQFF	TGTGCCGCCAGAGTGGGCGGCTACAATGAGCAGTTCTTC
NA	TRBV18	TRBJ2-7	NA	13	CASSKGRDYEQYF	TGTGCCAGCTCAAAGGGGCGGGACTACGAGCAGTACTTC